A selection of T cell receptor beta chains follows, all from one sample in a study of STAT5B mutations in CD4+ large granular lymphocyte leukemia. The method was immunoSEQ multiplex PCR; TCRdb's version includes in-frame clones alone and lacks a portion of them. This table holds roughly 40,000 clones, 65% to 85% found once. Sequenced sample: CD4+ T cells from blood buffy coats. All receptors come from a human donor in good health. Each CDR3 is given with its conserved first and last residue. D genes are given only for firm matches.

D gene,V gene,CDR3 length,CDR3 protein
TRBD1,TRBV4-2,14,CASSTRDREGGYTF
TRBD1,TRBV5-4,15,CASSPGTGAGETQYF
-,TRBV5-4,14,CASSSIGPYNEQFF
-,TRBV7-9,14,CASSARSGAEKLFF
TRBD1,TRBV4-3,16,CASSQDAGGSSYEQYF
-,TRBV10-3,12,CAISEPSQPQHF
TRBD2,TRBV29-1,12,CSGGRTSYEQYF
TRBD1,TRBV6-5,15,CASIIRTGGTAEAFF
-,TRBV15,13,CAIASTDNYGYTF
-,TRBV19,12,CASSTERNTIYF
-,TRBV6-6,13,CASSNRVEQPQHF
-,TRBV2,15,CASSAGGGLFYGYTF
-,TRBV14,11,CASSNVYEQFF
-,TRBV18,17,CASSARQEGATNEKLFF
-,TRBV6-6,15,CASLAGTYSNQPQHF
-,TRBV6-5,14,CASSTYGSNTEAFF
-,TRBV30,13,CAWSVSSAQPQHF
TRBD2,TRBV7-2,15,CASSLQAGAGDTQYF
TRBD1,TRBV2,17,CASSVQGAWAGANVLTF
-,TRBV28,12,CASSGTAYGYTF
-,TRBV6-6,13,CASSYFAGVEAFF
-,TRBV5-5,17,CASSFTGSGATNEKLFF
-,TRBV2,16,CASSEQGQITNEKLFF
-,TRBV7-2,15,CASSQPGWQSYGYTF
TRBD1,TRBV9,17,CASSPRDRGSGANVLTF
TRBD1,TRBV15,16,CATSRDQGEGDEKLFF
-,TRBV5-1,16,CASSLGQPSMNTEAFF
-,TRBV19,12,CASKSDNQPQHF
TRBD1,TRBV28,16,CASSFPTGAVENIQYF
TRBD1,TRBV11-3,14,CASTGQENTGELFF
-,TRBV6-6,12,CASTQTDYGYTF